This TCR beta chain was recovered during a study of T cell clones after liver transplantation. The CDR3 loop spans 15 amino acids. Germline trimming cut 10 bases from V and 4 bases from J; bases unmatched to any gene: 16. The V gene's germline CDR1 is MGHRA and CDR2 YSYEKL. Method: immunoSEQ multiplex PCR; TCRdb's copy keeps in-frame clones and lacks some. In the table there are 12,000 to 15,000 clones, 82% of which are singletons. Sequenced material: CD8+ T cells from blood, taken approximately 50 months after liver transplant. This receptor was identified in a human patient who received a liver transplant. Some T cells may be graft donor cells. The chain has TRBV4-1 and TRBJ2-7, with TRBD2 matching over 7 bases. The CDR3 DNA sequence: TGCGCCATTTGGGATCCGAGCGGGAATCGTTACGAGCAGTACTTC. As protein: CAIWDPSGNRYEQYF.